This TCR beta chain came from a study of blood T cell repertoires in COVID-19. The overall study: The origin of the acute and convalescent COVID-19 samples was the United States, Italy and Spain.

CDR3 length: 13 amino acids. V was shortened by 4 bases and J by 5 bases, with 12 bases between the two germline ends. CDR1 is SGHRS, CDR2 YFSETQ, per germline. TCRdb's copy holds only in-frame clones and misses some; the assay was immunoSEQ multiplex PCR. The sample shows about 170,000 clones, about 85% of them seen only once. The TCR comes from a man between 60 and 75 years old who had recovered from COVID-19. This chain links TRBV5-1 with TRBJ1-1, with D possibly matching TRBD1 (5 bases). The specimen was peripheral blood. The chain's CDR3 is CASSASGGTEAFF. Here the CDR3 DNA reads TGCGCCAGCAGCGCCTCGGGGGGGACTGAAGCTTTCTTT.